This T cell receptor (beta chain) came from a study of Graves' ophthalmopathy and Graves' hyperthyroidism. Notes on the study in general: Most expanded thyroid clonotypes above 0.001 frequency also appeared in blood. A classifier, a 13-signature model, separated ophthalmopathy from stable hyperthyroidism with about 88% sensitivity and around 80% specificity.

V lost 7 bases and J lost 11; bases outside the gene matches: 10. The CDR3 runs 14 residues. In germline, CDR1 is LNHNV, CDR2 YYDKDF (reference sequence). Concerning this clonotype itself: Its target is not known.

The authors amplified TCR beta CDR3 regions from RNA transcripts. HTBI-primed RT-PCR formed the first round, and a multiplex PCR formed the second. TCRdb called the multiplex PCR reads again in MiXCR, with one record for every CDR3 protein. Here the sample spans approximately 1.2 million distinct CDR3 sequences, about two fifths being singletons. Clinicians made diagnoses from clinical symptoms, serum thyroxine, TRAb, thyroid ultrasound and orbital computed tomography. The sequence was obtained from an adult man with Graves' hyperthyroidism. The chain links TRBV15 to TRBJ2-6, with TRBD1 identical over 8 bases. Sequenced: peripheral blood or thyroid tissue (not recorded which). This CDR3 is CATTVGDRTHVLTF. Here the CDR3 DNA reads TGTGCCACCACCGTGGGGGACAGGACCCACGTCCTGACTTTC.